A few counts support the clone carrying this T cell receptor (beta chain). Unique molecular identifiers were used to barcode this TCRbeta library. TCRdb re-derived calls from the PCR reads in MiXCR, one entry per CDR3 protein. In the table there are approximately 420,000 distinct CDR3 sequences, approximately 10% of which are singletons. CDR3 size: 19 residues. V was cut by 3 bases and J by 0 bases, with 18 bases left in between. This sample stems from a study of T-cell reconstitution after alpha-beta-depleted transplantation in children. Material: PBMCs from the stem cell graft donor, obtained from the stem cell graft. The rearrangement links TRBV12-3 or TRBV12-4 to TRBJ2-6; weak D call: TRBD1 (6 bases). The clonotype comes from a human donor who donated a stem cell graft to a child with acute myeloid leukemia. The CDR3 reads CASSFLLGDRSSGANVLTF. The CDR3, as DNA: TGTGCCAGCAGTTTTCTTCTAGGCGACAGGAGCTCTGGGGCCAACGTCCTGACTTTC.